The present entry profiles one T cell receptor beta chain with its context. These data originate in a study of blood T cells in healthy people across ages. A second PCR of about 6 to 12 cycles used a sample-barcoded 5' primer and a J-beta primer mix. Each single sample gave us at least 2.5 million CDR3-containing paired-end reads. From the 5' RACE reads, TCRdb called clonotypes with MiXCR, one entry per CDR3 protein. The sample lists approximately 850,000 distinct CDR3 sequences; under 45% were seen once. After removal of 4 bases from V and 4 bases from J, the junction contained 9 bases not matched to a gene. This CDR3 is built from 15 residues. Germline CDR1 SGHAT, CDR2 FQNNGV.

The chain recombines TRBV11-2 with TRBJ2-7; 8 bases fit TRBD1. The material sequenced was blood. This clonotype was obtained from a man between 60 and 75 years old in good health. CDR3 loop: CASSSGQAANYEQYF. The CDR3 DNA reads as TGTGCCAGCAGCTCGGGACAGGCCGCCAATTACGAGCAGTACTTC.